The clone carrying this T cell receptor (beta chain) was found once. Its target is unknown. Germline CDR1 and CDR2: SGHDN and FVKESK. J was trimmed by 4 bases and V by 2 bases; bases with no gene match: 7. The CDR3 consists of 15 residues. The entry originates in a study of cytomegalovirus exposure and HLA in healthy donors. It was with 60 Vbeta and 13 Jbeta primers that the PCR ran. Clones were read by immunoSEQ multiplex PCR, and TCRdb kept only the in-frame ones, dropping some. The table includes over 150,000 clones, 70% to 90% detected once. The study, taken as a whole, reports: Among immune exposure information, only CMV serostatus was available. TCR beta chains numbering some 150 were designated cytomegalovirus-associated. Follow-up analysis later connected one missense variant in DCLRE1C with trimming of TCR beta V- and J-genes. An assumption of roughly uniform sequencing depth across donors underlay the presence/absence analyses.

The J gene is TRBJ1-1, the V gene TRBV14; 7 bases map to TRBD1. The receptor was isolated from a woman in her twenties or thirties in good health and CMV-seronegative. The sample consisted of PBMCs. The CDR3 loop is CASSQRQGTITEAFF. The CDR3 coding sequence is TGTGCCAGCAGCCAACGACAGGGTACGATCACTGAAGCTTTCTTT.